The T cell receptor (beta chain) under discussion was sequenced for a study of control samples from healthy donors and cancer patients. The assay was immunoSEQ multiplex PCR, and TCRdb's table has in-frame clones only and misses some. In total, the table holds approximately 190,000 clones. CDR1 is DFQATT and CDR2 is SNEGSKA in the germline V gene (reference sequence). The CDR3 runs 14 residues. Trimming shortened V by 3 bases and J by 6 bases, and 12 bases separated the two germline ends. The sequencing sample was made of blood. This rearrangement joins TRBV20-1 to TRBJ1-6; the D is unclear. The TCR comes from a woman aged 25 to 39 in good health. The CDR3 bases are TGCAGTGCTAGTATTGCGGGGAGTAATTCACCCCTCCACTTT. It translates to CSASIAGSNSPLHF.